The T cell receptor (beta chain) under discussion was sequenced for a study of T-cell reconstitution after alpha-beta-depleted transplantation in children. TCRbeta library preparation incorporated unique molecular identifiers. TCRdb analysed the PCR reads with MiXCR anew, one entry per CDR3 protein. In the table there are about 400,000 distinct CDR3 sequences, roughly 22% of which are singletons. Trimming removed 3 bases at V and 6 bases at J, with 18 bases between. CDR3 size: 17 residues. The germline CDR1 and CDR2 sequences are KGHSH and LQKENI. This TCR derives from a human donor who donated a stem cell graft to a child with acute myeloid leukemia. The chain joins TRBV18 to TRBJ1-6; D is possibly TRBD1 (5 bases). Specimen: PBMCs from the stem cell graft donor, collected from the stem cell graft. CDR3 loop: CASSPQRDSGSNSPLHF. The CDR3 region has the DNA TGTGCCAGCTCACCGCAACGGGACTCGGGATCTAATTCACCCCTCCACTTT.